A single TCR beta chain is shown here with its context. As yet, its antigen is unknown. Profiling of TCR beta VDJ combinations and CDR3 sequences used genomic DNA as template. TCRdb itself ran the reads through MiXCR, one entry per CDR3 protein. The sample includes fewer than 200,000 distinct CDR3 sequences, about 45% of them seen just once. CDR1 SEHNR and CDR2 FQNEAQ come from the germline V gene (reference sequence). V shed 7 bases and J 3 bases; nucleotides not matched to a gene: 8. This CDR3 comprises 14 residues. Individuals selected for sequencing had exhibited CD8+CD57+ cell expansion on flow cytometry. There was no therapy given to any patient before the blood sampling took place. This specimen belongs to a study of CD8+CD57+ T cells in acquired aplastic anemia. Overall study findings and caveats: The same twenty-nine CD8+ CDR3 sequences occurred in patients and in controls.

The sequence was collected from a human donor with aplastic anemia. Sequenced: sorted CD4+, CD8+, or CD8+CD57+ T cells (not recorded which) from PBMCs. The V call is TRBV7-9, the J call TRBJ2-7; 8 bases agree with TRBD1. DNA for the CDR3: TGTGCCAGCACCTTGACAGGGGTAAACTACGAGCAGTACTTC. It is translated as CASTLTGVNYEQYF.